This TCR beta chain was captured in a study of tumor and adjacent non-tumor tissue in lung cancer. Overall study findings and caveats: Tumor tissue had significantly higher TCR diversity than normal lung.

This clonotype was found a few times. Its antigen is as yet unknown. This may arise from a read error, as a much more abundant clone is one base away. V was trimmed by 6 bases and J by 8 bases, leaving 17 bases between them. The CDR3 is made up of 13 amino acids. No cell sorting was done before RNA was extracted from the tissue. Three rounds of nested PCR, following a modified ARM-PCR protocol, produced the TCRbeta library. TCRdb re-analysed the multiplex PCR reads in MiXCR, keeping a single row per CDR3 protein. The data show about 85,000 distinct CDR3 sequences, with 61% seen just once and 15% held by the top ten.

What was sequenced was lung tumor tissue. The TCR was taken from a man aged 65 to 79 with non-small cell lung cancer. The gene calls are TRBV12-3 or TRBV12-4 and TRBJ2-7; D gene ambiguous. The DNA for the CDR3 is TGTGCCAGCAGCCCCCTCATTAGCAACAAGCAGTACTTC. Encoded protein: CASSPLISNKQYF.